The present entry profiles one T cell receptor beta chain with its context. The record originates from a study of cytomegalovirus exposure and HLA in healthy donors. Between the trimmed V and J ends, which lost 4 bases and 0 bases, there was a span of 13 bases. Germline CDR1 and CDR2: KGHSH and LQKENI. The CDR3 runs to 17 residues. The primer mix had 60 Vbeta and 13 Jbeta primers. Produced via immunoSEQ multiplex PCR; TCRdb's table is partial and in-frame only. The profile shows around 190,000 clones, roughly a tenth of them singletons. The J gene is TRBJ2-6, the V gene TRBV18; D perhaps matches TRBD2 (6 bases). Sequencing input: PBMCs. The source is a woman aged 25 to 45 in good health and CMV-seropositive. The CDR3 nucleotides are TGTGCCAGCTCACTATCGGGACTTAACTCTGGGGCCAACGTCCTGACTTTC. Translated, it gives CASSLSGLNSGANVLTF.